This T cell receptor (beta chain) emerged from a study of T-cell reconstitution after alpha-beta-depleted transplantation in children. Unique molecular identifiers featured in how the TCRbeta library was prepared. TCRdb processed the PCR reads anew with MiXCR; each CDR3 protein has one entry. The sample yields tens of thousands of distinct CDR3 sequences, 7% to 8% seen once. Germline CDR1 and CDR2: SGHVS and FNYEAQ. CDR3 size: 14 residues. V lost 1 base to trimming and J lost 9 bases, with 15 bases between them. The receptor was isolated from a human donor who donated a stem cell graft to a child with acute lymphoblastic leukemia. The material was PBMCs from the stem cell graft donor, obtained from the stem cell graft. The rearrangement joins TRBV7-6 to TRBJ1-1; D remains unclear. The CDR3 nucleotides are TGTGCCAGCAGCTTAGATTCTATGGGATGGAAAGCTTTCTTT. Amino acids: CASSLDSMGWKAFF. The variable domain in full, with the rest retrieved from reference TRBV7-6 and TRBJ1-1, is GAGVSQSPRYKVTKRGQDVALRCDPISGHVSLYWYRQALGQGPEFLTYFNYEAQQDKSGLPNDRFSAERPEGSISTLTIQRTEQRDSAMYRCASSLDSMGWKAFFGQGTRLTVV.